This T cell receptor (beta chain) was profiled in a study of cytomegalovirus exposure and HLA in healthy donors. Broader study findings: Most observed TCR sequences were rare, whereas some public TCRs were detected in many donors. Cytomegalovirus association was listed for 164 TCR beta chains.

This clone was detected only a few times. Its antigen is not identified. Clones were sequenced by immunoSEQ multiplex PCR, and TCRdb holds only the in-frame ones, with some missing. This sample carries about 150,000 clones, approximately 90% of them seen once, and the ten largest clones take 4.5% to 5.5%. The source material was PBMCs. This clonotype was sampled from a man aged 18-30 years in good health and CMV-seropositive.

DNA of the CDR3: TGTGCCAGCAGTTTATGGGCCAGGGGGGGCAATCAGCCCCAGCATTTT. Amino acid sequence: CASSLWARGGNQPQHF. The gene calls are TRBV28 and TRBJ1-5, with TRBD1 matching 7 bases. The V and J ends lost 0 bases and 2 bases, in that order; junction bases with no gene match: 4. CDR1 and CDR2 (germline): MDHEN, SYDVKM. The CDR3 extends over 16 amino acids.